Sequencing of this T cell receptor (beta chain) was carried out in a study of T cell responses to AZD1222 COVID-19 vaccine. Study-wide context: Second doses that came at about 4 or about 12 weeks were put together. General study points: Spike regions recognized by vaccine-associated CD4 TCRs spanned the protein, led by 160-218 and 743-854. Females made up more of the donors, who were largely white British, and clonal diversity may have come out too low. Sampling captured repertoires only after the peak T cell response.

About this clone itself: As yet, its antigen is unknown.

Some clones are missing from TCRdb's copy, which holds only in-frame ones; the method was immunoSEQ multiplex PCR. The sample includes 150,000 or so clones, 70% to 90% seen only once; the top ten take under 3.5%. The origin of this receptor is an adult in good health. The sample was peripheral blood, taken on day 0 of AZD1222 vaccination.

The DNA of the CDR3 is TGTGCCAGCAGCCGCAGAGCGGGACATGACAATGAGCAGTTCTTC. Protein product: CASSRRAGHDNEQFF. V is TRBV9 and J is TRBJ2-1, with D perhaps TRBD2 (7 bases). The CDR3 is made up of 15 amino acids. Trimming took 4 bases from V and 5 from J, leaving 16 bases between them. Germline CDR1 reads SGDLS; CDR2 reads YYNGEE.